These 21 T cell receptor beta chains originate from one sample sequenced in a study of blood T cell repertoires in COVID-19. Profiled with immunoSEQ multiplex PCR; TCRdb holds only in-frame clones, not every one. In the table there are 200,000 to 250,000 clones, roughly 82% of which are singletons. The sample comprised peripheral blood. Receptors were obtained from a woman of 80 years or more with COVID-19, enrolled during active disease.

The rearrangement joins TRBV21-1 to TRBJ1-2. TRBV21-1 is classified as a pseudogene. The CDR3 is 16 residues long. The CDR3 protein is CASSKGQAWVLYGYTF. The CDR3 bases are TGTGCCAGCAGCAAAGGCCAAGCGTGGGTGTTATATGGCTACACCTTC.

The chain combines TRBV2 with TRBJ1-2; D is unclear. V dropped 5 bases and J dropped 4 bases, with 8 bases sitting between them. The CDR3 spans 12 residues. Germline CDR1 is SNHLY and CDR2 is FYNNEI. The CDR3 spells CASSSTGYGYTF. For the CDR3, the DNA is TGTGCCAGCAGTTCGACTGGCTATGGCTACACCTTC.

This rearrangement joins TRBV6-5 to TRBJ1-4, with 8 bases fitting TRBD1. The CDR3 spans 15 residues. The V and J ends lost 4 bases and 7 bases, in that order; junction bases with no gene match: 8. Looked up from germline, CDR1 is MNHEY and CDR2 is SVGAGI. The CDR3 DNA follows: TGTGCCAGCAGTTTCTCGGACAGGGCGCGTGAAAAACTGTTTTTT. Translated: CASSFSDRAREKLFF.

The gene calls are TRBV11-2 and TRBJ2-2, with 10 positions matching TRBD2. Germline V gene sequence: CDR1 SGHAT, CDR2 FQNNGV. V lost 5 bases, J lost 7 bases, and 7 bases stayed unmatched. CDR3 length: 15 residues. CDR3 amino acids: CASSRSSGGIGELFF. CDR3 nucleotide sequence: TGTGCCAGCAGCCGGTCTAGCGGGGGAATCGGGGAGCTGTTTTTT.

V is TRBV10-3 and J is TRBJ2-1, with TRBD2 matching over 11 bases. The germline V gene has CDR1 ENHRY and CDR2 SYGVKD. V lost 6 bases and J lost 5; bases outside the gene matches: 6. The CDR3 is 15 amino acids. CDR3 DNA sequence: TGTGCCATCAGCTTGACTAGCGGGGTGGACAATGAGCAGTTCTTC. Translating it yields CAISLTSGVDNEQFF.

This CDR3 reads CASSLAGDIPDTQYF. In DNA form, the CDR3 reads TGCGCCAGCAGCTTAGCGGGGGATATCCCAGATACGCAGTATTTT. The chain combines TRBV5-1 with TRBJ2-3; 8 bases are a match to TRBD2. Germline CDR1 is SGHRS and CDR2 is YFSETQ. The V segment lost 2 bases and the J segment 4 bases; nucleotides outside the gene matches: 6. This CDR3 region has 15 residues.

V and J are TRBV7-2 and TRBJ1-5, with D possibly matching TRBD1 (5 bases). This CDR3 is 14 amino acids long. The V gene lost 4 bases and the J gene lost 0 bases, with 7 bases spanning the gap. Germline V gives CDR1 SGHTA, CDR2 FQGNSA. CDR3 amino acids: CASSSTGSNQPQHF. The CDR3 DNA follows: TGTGCCAGCAGCTCAACAGGTAGCAATCAGCCCCAGCATTTT. The variable domain in full, completed from reference TRBV7-2 and TRBJ1-5, reads GAGVSQSPSNKVTEKGKDVELRCDPISGHTALYWYRQSLGQGLEFLIYFQGNSAPDKSGLPSDRFSAERTGGSVSTLTIQRTQQEDSAVYLCASSSTGSNQPQHFGDGTRLSIL.

This clone was counted once. The chain links TRBV3-1 (or the pseudogene TRBV3-2) to TRBJ1-4, with D perhaps TRBD1 (5 bases). Germline CDR1 and CDR2: LGHDT and YNNKEL (reference sequence). The V end was cut by 4 bases, the J end by 3 bases, with 12 bases between. The CDR3 totals 15 residues. The CDR3 protein is CASSRTGSPNEKLFF. In nucleotides, the CDR3 is TGTGCCAGCAGCCGTACAGGTTCTCCTAATGAAAAACTGTTTTTT.

CDR3 nucleotides: TGTGCCAGTAGTCTCCGGGACAGGGCAAGAGAGCAGTTCTTC. Translated, it gives CASSLRDRAREQFF. This chain links TRBV19 with TRBJ2-1, with TRBD1 matching over 9 bases. Germline trimming cut 5 bases from V and 10 bases from J; bases unmatched to any gene: 9. Germline values: CDR1 LNHDA, CDR2 SQIVND (reference sequence). The CDR3 has 14 residues.

The rearrangement uses TRBV19 and TRBJ1-5, with 7 bases fitting TRBD1. This CDR3 is 13 amino acids long. The J segment lost 5 bases and the V segment lost 7 bases, leaving 5 bases of the junction unmatched. Per the germline V gene, CDR1 is LNHDA and CDR2 is SQIVND (reference sequence). The CDR3 here is CASNDRDDQPQHF. The CDR3 DNA follows: TGTGCCAGTAATGACAGGGACGATCAGCCCCAGCATTTT.

The chain combines TRBV28 with TRBJ1-2; D possibly corresponds to TRBD1 (6 bases). The germline CDR1 and CDR2 sequences are MDHEN and SYDVKM. V lost 10 bases, J lost 2 bases, and 14 bases lay in between. The CDR3 contains 13 residues. The CDR3 DNA sequence: TGTGCCACCTTCCTAGGACAGAACTATGGCTACACCTTC. It encodes CATFLGQNYGYTF.

The CDR3 protein is CASSLGGGAGETQYF. The CDR3 bases are TGTGCCAGCAGCTTAGGTGGGGGGGCCGGGGAGACCCAGTACTTC. The J gene is TRBJ2-5, the V gene TRBV7-6; D might be TRBD2 (7 bases). This CDR3 is built from 15 residues. CDR1 is SGHVS and CDR2 is FNYEAQ in the germline V gene. V lost 1 base and J lost 5, with 14 bases in between. The complete variable domain, with remaining parts taken from reference TRBV7-6 and TRBJ2-5, reads GAGVSQSPRYKVTKRGQDVALRCDPISGHVSLYWYRQALGQGPEFLTYFNYEAQQDKSGLPNDRFSAERPEGSISTLTIQRTEQRDSAMYRCASSLGGGAGETQYFGPGTRLLVL.

This chain uses TRBV5-1 with TRBJ1-2; 8 positions agree with TRBD1. The CDR3 spans 14 residues. CDR1 and CDR2 (germline): SGHRS, YFSETQ. The trim removed 2 bases at V and 4 bases at J, leaving 4 bases unmatched. The CDR3 region is CASSFDRGGYGYTF. CDR3 in DNA: TGCGCCAGCAGCTTTGACAGGGGCGGCTATGGCTACACCTTC.

The chain recombines TRBV6-5 with TRBJ1-4, with D possibly TRBD1 on 6 matching bases. Germline V gene sequence: CDR1 MNHEY, CDR2 SVGAGI. The CDR3 is made up of 15 amino acids. With 8 bases removed from V and 7 bases from J, the gap between germline ends came to 20 bases. CDR3 DNA sequence: TGTGCCAGCCGCTTAATATCGGGGGGCGGTGAAAAACTGTTTTTT. This gives the protein CASRLISGGGEKLFF.

This clone has just a few counts. V usage is TRBV2 and J usage is TRBJ2-2; perhaps TRBD1 as D (6 bases). Trimming removed 7 bases at V and 7 bases at J, with 19 bases between. Germline CDR1 is SNHLY and CDR2 is FYNNEI. This CDR3 is built from 15 residues. The chain's CDR3 is CASTPPAGVGGELFF. The CDR3 DNA is TGTGCCAGCACCCCGCCGGCAGGGGTAGGCGGGGAGCTGTTTTTT. Filled out from reference TRBV2 and TRBJ2-2, the complete variable domain reads EPEVTQTPSHQVTQMGQEVILRCVPISNHLYFYWYRQILGQKVEFLVSFYNNEISEKSEIFDDQFSVERPDGSNFTLKIRSTKLEDSAMYFCASTPPAGVGGELFFGEGSRLTVL.

The V gene is TRBV30, the J gene TRBJ2-7; tentative D call: TRBD1 (5 bases). CDR1 and CDR2 from the germline V gene are GTSNPN and SVGIG (reference sequence). Trimming took 2 bases from V and 0 from J, leaving 8 bases between them. The CDR3 extends over 13 amino acids. The CDR3, as DNA: TGTGCCTGGAGTTCAGGGTCCTCCTACGAGCAGTACTTC. It yields the protein CAWSSGSSYEQYF. Combining the CDR3 with reference TRBV30 and TRBJ2-7 gives the whole variable domain SQTIHQWPATLVQPVGSPLSLECTVEGTSNPNLYWYRQAAGRGLQLLFYSVGIGQISSEVPQNLSASRPQDRQFILSSKKLLLSDSGFYLCAWSSGSSYEQYFGPGTRLTVT.

The chain combines TRBV7-9 with TRBJ2-3, with 7 positions matching TRBD2. Trimming cost V 6 bases and J 1 base; bases outside gene matches: 4. The CDR3 has 14 residues. The germline gives CDR1 SEHNR, CDR2 FQNEAQ (reference sequence). The CDR3 DNA is TGTGCCAGCAGGACTAGCCTGGGCACAGATACGCAGTATTTT. It specifies CASRTSLGTDTQYF.

V usage is TRBV4-1 and J usage is TRBJ1-2; TRBD1 matches 8 bases. There are 15 residues in the CDR3. The germline CDR1 and CDR2 sequences are MGHRA and YSYEKL. V lost 2 bases and J lost 8; bases outside the gene matches: 10. The CDR3 sequence: CASSQSQGAHNGYTF. The CDR3 DNA reads as TGCGCCAGCAGCCAATCGCAGGGGGCGCATAACGGCTACACCTTC.

This clone appeared a few times. The rearrangement joins TRBV6-5 to TRBJ1-1, with D unclear. Trimming left V 4 bases short and J 0 bases short, with 6 bases between. Germline values: CDR1 MNHEY, CDR2 SVGAGI. This CDR3 is built from 13 residues. DNA of the CDR3: TGTGCCAGCAGTTCATCGGTGAACACTGAAGCTTTCTTT. Translating gives CASSSSVNTEAFF.

The chain is built from TRBV19 and TRBJ2-3; 9 bases match TRBD1. This CDR3 is built from 14 residues. CDR1 LNHDA and CDR2 SQIVND come from the germline V gene (reference sequence). V dropped 9 bases and J dropped 3; count of bases not matched to a gene: 7. The CDR3 coding sequence is TGTGCCAGCAAACCGGGACAGGGAACAGATACGCAGTATTTT. Protein product: CASKPGQGTDTQYF.

This sequence joins TRBV5-5 and TRBJ1-1; the D gene is possibly TRBD1 (5 bases). V was clipped by 1 base and J by 2 bases, with 15 bases between them. The CDR3 is 16 residues long. The germline V gene encodes CDR1 SGHKS and CDR2 YYEKEE (reference sequence). This chain's CDR3 is CASSLTAGSVNTEAFF. CDR3 nucleotides: TGTGCCAGCAGCTTGACGGCAGGGTCGGTAAACACTGAAGCTTTCTTT. The full variable domain, in which reference TRBV5-5 and TRBJ1-1 provide the parts outside the CDR3, is DAGVTQSPTHLIKTRGQQVTLRCSPISGHKSVSWYQQVLGQGPQFIFQYYEKEERGRGNFPDRFSARQFPNYSSELNVNALLLGDSALYLCASSLTAGSVNTEAFFGQGTRLTVV.